The rows below give T cell receptor beta chains drawn from one sample of a study of OX40 agonist ivuxolimab in advanced cancers. TCRdb's copy holds only in-frame clones and misses some; the assay was immunoSEQ multiplex PCR. Here the sample spans roughly 38,000 clones, 82% being singletons. The starting material was CD4+ or CD8+ T cells sorted from blood, obtained in a trial of the OX40 agonist ivuxolimab. Receptor source: an adult with an advanced solid tumor such as melanoma, head and neck, liver or kidney cancer. Each CDR3 is given with its conserved first and last residue. The D gene is left open where the match is weak. The size field is filled for only some rows; it gives once, few, many or a size class.

v_gene	j_gene	abundance	d_gene	CDR3aa	CDR3nt
TRBV7-2	TRBJ1-3	NA	NA	CASSSRRGNTIYF	TGTGCCAGCAGCTCGCGCCGGGGAAACACCATATATTTT
TRBV5-6	TRBJ1-3	medium-sized	TRBD1	CASSQGTGTIYF	TGTGCCAGCAGCCAAGGGACAGGGACCATATATTTT
TRBV10-3	TRBJ1-5	few	TRBD1	CATRPGQGGQPQHF	TGTGCCACCAGGCCGGGACAGGGGGGGCAGCCCCAGCATTTT
TRBV30	TRBJ2-5	NA	TRBD2	CACHPSGGRETQYF	TGTGCCTGCCACCCTAGCGGGGGGCGGGAGACCCAGTACTTC
TRBV7-2	TRBJ2-7	NA	NA	CASSPAWEQYF	TGTGCCAGCAGCCCCGCGTGGGAGCAGTACTTC
TRBV9	TRBJ2-1	NA	TRBD2	CASSAKLGTSHEQFF	TGTGCCAGCAGCGCCAAACTAGGGACTAGCCATGAGCAGTTCTTC
TRBV12-5	TRBJ1-5	NA	NA	CASVASGVVNQPQHF	TGTGCTAGTGTTGCCTCGGGGGTCGTCAATCAGCCCCAGCATTTT
TRBV10-3	TRBJ2-2	NA	NA	CAISRRGDTGELFF	TGTGCCATCAGTCGCAGGGGTGACACCGGGGAGCTGTTTTTT
TRBV18	TRBJ1-6	NA	TRBD1	CASSQGAPPLHF	TGTGCCAGCTCACAGGGGGCACCACCCCTCCACTTT
TRBV19	TRBJ2-2	NA	NA	CASSQDLITTGELFF	TGTGCCAGTTCCCAGGACCTTATAACCACCGGGGAGCTGTTTTTT
TRBV9	TRBJ1-3	NA	NA	CASSVVPSGNTIYF	TGTGCCAGCAGCGTAGTACCCTCTGGAAACACCATATATTTT
TRBV25-1	TRBJ2-7	few	NA	CASSKVLSYEQYF	TGTGCCAGCAGTAAGGTTCTCTCCTACGAGCAGTACTTC
TRBV4-1	TRBJ2-5	NA	TRBD2	CASSQKAGSGGAQETQYF	TGCGCCAGCAGCCAAAAGGCGGGGAGCGGGGGGGCACAAGAGACCCAGTACTTC
TRBV5-1	TRBJ2-1	NA	TRBD2	CASSSTLAGGSYNEQFF	TGCGCCAGCAGCTCCACTCTAGCGGGGGGCTCCTACAATGAGCAGTTCTTC
TRBV29-1	TRBJ1-2	NA	TRBD1	CSVPRTGEYGYTF	TGCAGCGTTCCACGGACAGGGGAATATGGCTACACCTTC
TRBV5-8	TRBJ1-1	NA	NA	CASRHRGANTEAFF	TGTGCCAGCAGGCACCGGGGGGCGAACACTGAAGCTTTCTTT
TRBV27	TRBJ2-1	NA	TRBD2	CANPGTSGNSSYNEQFF	TGTGCCAACCCCGGGACTAGCGGAAACAGCTCCTACAATGAGCAGTTCTTC
TRBV27	TRBJ2-4	NA	TRBD1	CASSSNPGTGAKNIQYF	TGTGCCAGCAGTTCGAACCCCGGGACAGGGGCCAAAAACATTCAGTACTTC
TRBV5-1	TRBJ2-7	NA	TRBD1	CASSSNPGQGYEQYF	TGCGCCAGCAGCTCTAACCCGGGACAGGGCTACGAGCAGTACTTC
TRBV11-2	TRBJ2-1	NA	NA	CASSFSRSGNEQFF	TGTGCCAGCAGCTTCTCAAGGTCAGGGAATGAGCAGTTCTTC
TRBV18	TRBJ1-5	NA	TRBD1	CASSQSGTGDQPQHF	TGTGCCAGCTCACAATCCGGGACAGGGGATCAGCCCCAGCATTTT
TRBV5-1	TRBJ2-7	few	TRBD2	CASSLLAGGSYEQYF	TGCGCCAGCAGCTTGCTAGCGGGGGGCTCCTACGAGCAGTACTTC
TRBV11-2	TRBJ2-1	NA	NA	CASSLVLTGLTYNEQFF	TGTGCCAGCAGCTTAGTGCTTACGGGCCTAACCTACAATGAGCAGTTCTTC
TRBV4-3	TRBJ2-3	once	NA	CASSQDHAGLSTDTQYF	TGCGCCAGCAGCCAAGATCATGCAGGACTTAGCACAGATACGCAGTATTTT
TRBV7-2	TRBJ2-7	NA	NA	CASSPSLVGTYEQYF	TGTGCCAGCAGCCCTAGCCTTGTGGGTACCTACGAGCAGTACTTC
TRBV7-2	TRBJ1-5	NA	NA	CASSSVRDQPQHF	TGTGCCAGCAGCTCCGTCCGGGATCAGCCCCAGCATTTT
TRBV30	TRBJ2-3	NA	TRBD2	CAWASGADTQYF	TGTGCCTGGGCTAGCGGGGCAGATACGCAGTATTTT
TRBV18	TRBJ1-2	NA	NA	CASSPQGEDGYTF	TGTGCCAGCTCACCACAGGGAGAGGATGGCTACACCTTC
TRBV6-6	TRBJ2-1	NA	NA	CASSQWGGGDEQFF	TGTGCCAGCAGCCAATGGGGGGGCGGCGATGAGCAGTTCTTC
TRBV30	TRBJ1-5	NA	NA	CAWSVGARYSNQPQHF	TGTGCCTGGAGTGTAGGTGCCAGGTATAGCAATCAGCCCCAGCATTTT
TRBV14	TRBJ1-2	once	NA	CASSERGSYGYTF	TGTGCCAGCAGTGAAAGGGGTTCCTATGGCTACACCTTC
TRBV7-9	TRBJ1-5	NA	NA	CASSQDTGTSYQPQHF	TGTGCCAGCAGCCAAGATACCGGGACATCGTATCAGCCCCAGCATTTT
TRBV6-5	TRBJ1-6	NA	NA	CASSYESESPLHF	TGTGCCAGCAGTTACGAGTCGGAGTCACCCCTCCACTTT
TRBV18	TRBJ1-1	once	NA	CASSPLNRPNTEAFF	TGTGCCAGCTCACCGTTGAACCGACCGAACACTGAAGCTTTCTTT
TRBV30	TRBJ2-3	once	NA	CAWSVRDTQYF	TGTGCCTGGAGTGTAAGAGATACGCAGTATTTT
TRBV7-3	TRBJ2-1	NA	NA	CASSSGSVSGIYNEQFF	TGTGCCAGCAGCTCCGGTTCTGTGTCGGGGATATACAATGAGCAGTTCTTC
TRBV7-2	TRBJ2-7	NA	NA	CASSLRRMGEQYF	TGTGCCAGCAGCTTACGCCGTATGGGCGAGCAGTACTTC
TRBV6-6	TRBJ1-6	NA	TRBD1	CASSTGVGGSPLHF	TGTGCCAGCAGTACAGGGGTTGGGGGTTCACCCCTCCACTTT
TRBV5-1	TRBJ2-1	once	TRBD2	CASSFSGDSYNEQFF	TGCGCCAGCAGCTTTAGCGGGGACTCCTACAATGAGCAGTTCTTC
TRBV7-8	TRBJ2-5	few	NA	CATGTQYF	TGTGCTACAGGGACCCAGTACTTC
TRBV7-9	TRBJ2-1	NA	NA	CASSLAGGEQFF	TGTGCCAGCAGCTTAGCCGGCGGTGAGCAGTTCTTC
TRBV4-1	TRBJ2-5	NA	NA	CASSPLGQVQGRAQYF	TGCGCCAGCAGCCCCCTAGGGCAGGTGCAGGGGAGGGCCCAGTACTTC
TRBV5-5	TRBJ1-5	NA	NA	CASSLSGGSWPQHF	TGTGCCAGCAGCTTGTCAGGAGGGTCATGGCCCCAGCATTTT
TRBV6-6	TRBJ2-3	NA	NA	CASSPGGSTDTQYF	TGTGCCAGCAGCCCCGGAGGGAGCACAGATACGCAGTATTTT
TRBV30	TRBJ1-6	NA	NA	CAWKVGGNSPLHF	TGTGCCTGGAAGGTGGGAGGTAATTCACCCCTCCACTTT
TRBV4-1	TRBJ2-1	few	TRBD2	CASSQVDLGFSGGNEQFF	TGCGCCAGCAGCCAAGTCGATTTGGGATTTAGCGGGGGCAATGAGCAGTTCTTC
TRBV18	TRBJ1-5	NA	NA	CASSPSGANSNQPQHF	TGTGCCAGCTCACCTTCAGGGGCTAATAGCAATCAGCCCCAGCATTTT
TRBV4-2	TRBJ1-2	NA	TRBD1	CASSQGLQGAQGYTF	TGTGCCAGCAGCCAAGGGTTGCAGGGGGCGCAGGGCTACACCTTC
TRBV7-6	TRBJ1-1	few	NA	CASSYGSYTEAFF	TGTGCCAGCTCCTATGGCAGCTACACTGAAGCTTTCTTT
TRBV21-1	TRBJ2-3	NA	NA	CASSKEPSGGASSTDTQYF	TGTGCCAGCAGCAAAGAACCTAGCGGGGGTGCCTCTAGCACAGATACGCAGTATTTT
TRBV7-6	TRBJ1-4	once	TRBD1	CASSGRTGYNEKLFF	TGTGCCAGCAGCGGCCGGACAGGGTATAATGAAAAACTGTTTTTT
TRBV18	TRBJ2-6	NA	NA	CASSRQGGANVLTF	TGTGCCAGCTCGCGCCAGGGTGGGGCCAACGTCCTGACTTTC
TRBV19	TRBJ1-4	few	TRBD1	CASSKTGVENEKLFF	TGTGCCAGTAGTAAGACAGGGGTCGAGAATGAAAAACTGTTTTTT
TRBV7-2	TRBJ1-4	NA	NA	CASSLGMGGWNEKLFF	TGTGCCAGCAGCTTAGGGATGGGGGGCTGGAATGAAAAACTGTTTTTT
TRBV5-1	TRBJ1-1	NA	NA	CASSSGPRNTEAFF	TGCGCCAGCAGCTCGGGGCCACGGAACACTGAAGCTTTCTTT
TRBV9	TRBJ1-4	once	NA	CASSVDGVNEKLFF	TGTGCCAGCAGCGTAGACGGGGTAAATGAAAAACTGTTTTTT
TRBV19	TRBJ1-2	NA	TRBD1	CASNDQGGTHYGYTF	TGTGCCAGTAACGACCAAGGGGGCACGCACTATGGCTACACCTTC
TRBV19	TRBJ2-5	NA	NA	CASSVRTDGGETQYF	TGTGCCAGTAGTGTCAGGACAGACGGGGGAGAGACCCAGTACTTC
TRBV19	TRBJ2-3	NA	TRBD2	CASSVLAGGTTDTQYF	TGTGCCAGTAGTGTACTAGCGGGGGGGACCACAGATACGCAGTATTTT